The rows below give T cell receptor beta chains drawn from one sample of a study of vaccination effects on CD4 cells after COVID-19. Antigens for these TCRs are unknown. Measured with immunoSEQ multiplex PCR; TCRdb has only the in-frame clones, and not every one. This sample has 35,000 to 55,000 clones; over 60% occur once, and the top ten carry approximately 3.8%. The sample consisted of CD4+ T cells from PBMCs cultured without peptide, taken after COVID-19 vaccination. The receptors here all came from a human donor who had a prior SARS-CoV-2 infection. CDR3s include the opening cysteine and the closing phenylalanine or tryptophan.

v_call cdr3_aa
TRBV6-4 CASRGDRGRVFSNQPQHF
TRBV10-3 CAISSRGLTGNTIYF
TRBV5-5 CASSLEANEQFF
TRBV25-1 CASSAPGTGGTGELFF
TRBV24-1 CATSDLGTTRWAFF
TRBV21-1 CASSKGERYNEQFF
TRBV9 CASSVDAGAYEQYF
TRBV5-1 CASSVGSLETQYF
TRBV9 CASSSRSVGTTDTQYF
TRBV9 CASSVGAGYSGNTIYF
TRBV6-4 CASSDSPGSNSPLHF
TRBV4-2 CASSQVLGAVISSGNTIYF
TRBV2 CASSEAAANEKLFF